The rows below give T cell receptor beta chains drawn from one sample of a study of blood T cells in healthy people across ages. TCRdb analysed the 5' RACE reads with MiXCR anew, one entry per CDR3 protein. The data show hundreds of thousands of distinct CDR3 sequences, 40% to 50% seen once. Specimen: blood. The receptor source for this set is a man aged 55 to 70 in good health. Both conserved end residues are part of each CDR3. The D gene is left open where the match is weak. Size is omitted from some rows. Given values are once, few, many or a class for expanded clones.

CDR3aa: CSAATPYQETQYF; CDR3nt: TGCAGTGCTGCGACACCGTACCAAGAGACCCAGTACTTC; d_gene: NA; j_gene: TRBJ2-5; abundance: NA; v_gene: TRBV20-1
CDR3aa: CASSVRQSNQPQHF; CDR3nt: TGTGCCAGCAGCGTTCGGCAAAGCAATCAGCCCCAGCATTTT; d_gene: NA; j_gene: TRBJ1-5; abundance: NA; v_gene: TRBV5-5
CDR3aa: CASSRRGDGFQPQHF; CDR3nt: TGTGCCAGCAGCAGACGGGGCGACGGGTTCCAGCCCCAGCATTTT; d_gene: NA; j_gene: TRBJ1-5; abundance: NA; v_gene: TRBV7-2
CDR3aa: CASSRRDSEKLFF; CDR3nt: TGTGCCAGCAGTCGCCGGGACAGTGAAAAACTGTTTTTT; d_gene: TRBD1; j_gene: TRBJ1-4; abundance: NA; v_gene: TRBV6-5
CDR3aa: CASSGDSGGRETQYF; CDR3nt: TGTGCCAGCAGCGGCGACAGCGGGGGCAGAGAGACCCAGTACTTC; d_gene: TRBD2; j_gene: TRBJ2-5; abundance: NA; v_gene: TRBV3-1
CDR3aa: CASSLGTVQETQYF; CDR3nt: TGTGCCAGCAGCTTAGGGACAGTCCAAGAGACCCAGTACTTC; d_gene: TRBD1; j_gene: TRBJ2-5; abundance: many; v_gene: TRBV5-1
CDR3aa: CASSITGGRGTQYF; CDR3nt: TGTGCCAGCAGTATTACAGGGGGCAGGGGTACGCAGTATTTT; d_gene: TRBD1; j_gene: TRBJ2-3; abundance: NA; v_gene: TRBV6-2/TRBV6-3
CDR3aa: CAGGTDTQYF; CDR3nt: TGTGCCGGCGGAACGGATACGCAGTATTTT; d_gene: NA; j_gene: TRBJ2-3; abundance: NA; v_gene: TRBV21-1
CDR3aa: CSARTARQFF; CDR3nt: TGCAGTGCTCGGACTGCCCGGCAGTTCTTC; d_gene: NA; j_gene: TRBJ2-1; abundance: many; v_gene: TRBV20-1
CDR3aa: CASSLQGVHQETQYF; CDR3nt: TGCGCCAGCAGCTTGCAGGGCGTACACCAAGAGACCCAGTACTTC; d_gene: NA; j_gene: TRBJ2-5; abundance: NA; v_gene: TRBV5-1
CDR3aa: CASSPRQGSNSGKAFF; CDR3nt: TGTGCCAGCAGCCCCCGACAGGGGTCAAACTCCGGCAAAGCTTTCTTT; d_gene: TRBD1; j_gene: TRBJ1-1; abundance: few; v_gene: TRBV7-6
CDR3aa: CASSLAGLDRETQYF; CDR3nt: TGTGCCAGCAGCTTAGCGGGGCTAGACCGAGAGACCCAGTACTTC; d_gene: NA; j_gene: TRBJ2-5; abundance: NA; v_gene: TRBV7-2
CDR3aa: CASSPRPGQSYGYTF; CDR3nt: TGCGCCAGCAGCCCTAGGCCCGGGCAGTCCTATGGCTACACCTTC; d_gene: NA; j_gene: TRBJ1-2; abundance: NA; v_gene: TRBV4-3
CDR3aa: CASSKRGRQGSPLHF; CDR3nt: TGTGCCAGCAGCAAGCGGGGCAGGCAGGGTTCACCCCTCCACTTT; d_gene: NA; j_gene: TRBJ1-6; abundance: NA; v_gene: TRBV21-1
CDR3aa: CASSVMMQETQYF; CDR3nt: TGTGCCAGCAGTGTAATGATGCAAGAGACCCAGTACTTC; d_gene: NA; j_gene: TRBJ2-5; abundance: few; v_gene: TRBV7-2
CDR3aa: CASRKSGQGPETQYF; CDR3nt: TGTGCCAGCAGGAAATCGGGACAGGGGCCAGAGACCCAGTACTTC; d_gene: TRBD1; j_gene: TRBJ2-5; abundance: NA; v_gene: TRBV2
CDR3aa: CAIKGDKGIGETQYF; CDR3nt: TGTGCCATCAAAGGGGACAAAGGGATCGGAGAGACCCAGTACTTC; d_gene: NA; j_gene: TRBJ2-5; abundance: few; v_gene: TRBV10-3
CDR3aa: CASSLAPPYTYSYEQYF; CDR3nt: TGTGCCAGCAGTTTAGCCCCCCCCTACACTTACTCCTACGAGCAGTACTTC; d_gene: NA; j_gene: TRBJ2-7; abundance: few; v_gene: TRBV27
CDR3aa: CASSFDGVGWTEAFF; CDR3nt: TGTGCCAGCAGTTTTGACGGGGTAGGATGGACTGAAGCTTTCTTT; d_gene: NA; j_gene: TRBJ1-1; abundance: NA; v_gene: TRBV6-2/TRBV6-3
CDR3aa: CASSQSRLYNEQFF; CDR3nt: TGTGCCAGCAGCCAATCCAGACTTTACAATGAGCAGTTCTTC; d_gene: NA; j_gene: TRBJ2-1; abundance: few; v_gene: TRBV16
CDR3aa: CASSQDRRTTLYNEQFF; CDR3nt: TGCGCCAGCAGCCAAGATCGTCGGACTACCCTCTACAATGAGCAGTTCTTC; d_gene: NA; j_gene: TRBJ2-1; abundance: NA; v_gene: TRBV4-3
CDR3aa: CASANRALGQPQHF; CDR3nt: TGTGCCAGCGCGAACCGGGCGCTAGGACAGCCCCAGCATTTT; d_gene: NA; j_gene: TRBJ1-5; abundance: NA; v_gene: TRBV2
CDR3aa: CSAPAMPVAKNIQYF; CDR3nt: TGCAGTGCCCCGGCGATGCCCGTAGCCAAAAACATTCAGTACTTC; d_gene: NA; j_gene: TRBJ2-4; abundance: few; v_gene: TRBV20-1
CDR3aa: CSAKAYLETQYF; CDR3nt: TGCAGTGCCAAGGCCTATTTAGAGACCCAGTACTTC; d_gene: NA; j_gene: TRBJ2-5; abundance: NA; v_gene: TRBV20-1
CDR3aa: CASSTDGQNTEAFF; CDR3nt: TGTGCCAGCAGCACGGACGGACAGAACACTGAAGCTTTCTTT; d_gene: NA; j_gene: TRBJ1-1; abundance: NA; v_gene: TRBV7-2
CDR3aa: CASRGLADEQYF; CDR3nt: TGTGCCAGCAGAGGGCTAGCCGACGAGCAGTACTTC; d_gene: NA; j_gene: TRBJ2-7; abundance: few; v_gene: TRBV28
CDR3aa: CASSLDRRDGYTF; CDR3nt: TGTGCCAGCAGTTTAGACAGAAGGGATGGCTACACCTTC; d_gene: NA; j_gene: TRBJ1-2; abundance: few; v_gene: TRBV12-3/TRBV12-4
CDR3aa: CASSQEWGQGNYGYTF; CDR3nt: TGCGCCAGCAGCCAAGAATGGGGACAGGGGAACTATGGCTACACCTTC; d_gene: TRBD1; j_gene: TRBJ1-2; abundance: NA; v_gene: TRBV4-3
CDR3aa: CASSPPHRGQENEQFF; CDR3nt: TGTGCCAGCAGTCCCCCTCACAGGGGGCAAGAGAATGAGCAGTTCTTC; d_gene: TRBD1; j_gene: TRBJ2-1; abundance: few; v_gene: TRBV6-6
CDR3aa: CASSQSPSGGASDTQYF; CDR3nt: TGTGCCAGCAGCCAATCCCCTAGCGGGGGGGCCTCAGATACGCAGTATTTT; d_gene: TRBD2; j_gene: TRBJ2-3; abundance: NA; v_gene: TRBV4-2
CDR3aa: CASSPRTAESSPLHF; CDR3nt: TGCGCCAGCAGCCCGCGGACAGCTGAGAGTTCACCCCTCCACTTT; d_gene: NA; j_gene: TRBJ1-6; abundance: NA; v_gene: TRBV5-1
CDR3aa: CASSLGGTGGEQYF; CDR3nt: TGTGCCAGCAGCTTGGGAGGGACAGGGGGCGAGCAGTACTTC; d_gene: TRBD1; j_gene: TRBJ2-7; abundance: NA; v_gene: TRBV7-9
CDR3aa: CSARAASGKETQYF; CDR3nt: TGCAGTGCCAGAGCGGCTAGCGGAAAAGAGACCCAGTACTTC; d_gene: TRBD2; j_gene: TRBJ2-5; abundance: NA; v_gene: TRBV20-1
CDR3aa: CASSFGAWPGELFF; CDR3nt: TGTGCCAGCAGCTTCGGGGCGTGGCCCGGGGAGCTGTTTTTT; d_gene: NA; j_gene: TRBJ2-2; abundance: NA; v_gene: TRBV11-2
CDR3aa: CSAQDLGETQYF; CDR3nt: TGCAGTGCCCAGGACCTGGGGGAGACCCAGTACTTC; d_gene: NA; j_gene: TRBJ2-5; abundance: few; v_gene: TRBV20-1
CDR3aa: CASSYPRPATDTQYF; CDR3nt: TGTGCCAGCAGTTACCCGCGACCGGCCACAGATACGCAGTATTTT; d_gene: NA; j_gene: TRBJ2-3; abundance: NA; v_gene: TRBV6-5
CDR3aa: CASRPVSGHSGNTIYF; CDR3nt: TGTGCCAGCAGACCTGTCTCGGGACATTCTGGAAACACCATATATTTT; d_gene: NA; j_gene: TRBJ1-3; abundance: NA; v_gene: TRBV12-3/TRBV12-4
CDR3aa: CASSQGNLNTGELFF; CDR3nt: TGCGCCAGCAGCCAAGGAAATCTGAACACCGGGGAGCTGTTTTTT; d_gene: NA; j_gene: TRBJ2-2; abundance: many; v_gene: TRBV4-3
CDR3aa: CSARDASGTGVYEQYF; CDR3nt: TGCAGTGCTAGAGACGCTTCCGGGACAGGGGTATACGAGCAGTACTTC; d_gene: TRBD1; j_gene: TRBJ2-7; abundance: few; v_gene: TRBV20-1
CDR3aa: CSARIDRVLNGQFF; CDR3nt: TGCAGTGCTAGGATAGACAGGGTTTTGAATGGGCAGTTCTTC; d_gene: TRBD1; j_gene: TRBJ2-1; abundance: NA; v_gene: TRBV20-1
CDR3aa: CASSFGQGQQETQYF; CDR3nt: TGCGCCAGCAGCTTCGGACAGGGACAACAAGAGACCCAGTACTTC; d_gene: TRBD1; j_gene: TRBJ2-5; abundance: NA; v_gene: TRBV5-1
CDR3aa: CASSQVRGDGQPQHF; CDR3nt: TGTGCCAGCAGCCAAGTTCGGGGGGATGGTCAGCCCCAGCATTTT; d_gene: NA; j_gene: TRBJ1-5; abundance: NA; v_gene: TRBV16
CDR3aa: CASKAGELFF; CDR3nt: TGTGCCAGCAAGGCCGGGGAGCTGTTTTTT; d_gene: NA; j_gene: TRBJ2-2; abundance: NA; v_gene: TRBV6-6
CDR3aa: CAVKGGQSYGYTF; CDR3nt: TGTGCCGTCAAGGGAGGGCAATCCTATGGCTACACCTTC; d_gene: NA; j_gene: TRBJ1-2; abundance: NA; v_gene: TRBV12-3/TRBV12-4
CDR3aa: CASSPDSGWNNEQFF; CDR3nt: TGCGCCAGCAGCCCCGACAGTGGATGGAACAATGAGCAGTTCTTC; d_gene: NA; j_gene: TRBJ2-1; abundance: NA; v_gene: TRBV5-1
CDR3aa: CASTDSPRGSYEQYF; CDR3nt: TGTGCCAGCACCGACTCCCCGCGGGGTTCCTACGAGCAGTACTTC; d_gene: NA; j_gene: TRBJ2-7; abundance: many; v_gene: TRBV7-9
CDR3aa: CASKQKGPSYEQYF; CDR3nt: TGTGCCAGCAAGCAAAAGGGACCTTCCTACGAGCAGTACTTC; d_gene: NA; j_gene: TRBJ2-7; abundance: NA; v_gene: TRBV2
CDR3aa: CASSSPGQGALRRETQYF; CDR3nt: TGTGCCAGCAGTTCCCCGGGACAGGGGGCATTACGTCGAGAGACCCAGTACTTC; d_gene: TRBD1; j_gene: TRBJ2-5; abundance: few; v_gene: TRBV28
CDR3aa: CASSSESRALTGETQYF; CDR3nt: TGTGCCAGCAGCTCAGAGAGCAGGGCCTTAACCGGAGAGACCCAGTACTTC; d_gene: NA; j_gene: TRBJ2-5; abundance: few; v_gene: TRBV7-9
CDR3aa: CASSQDPGRGGTDTQYF; CDR3nt: TGCGCCAGCAGCCAGGACCCGGGACGGGGGGGCACAGATACGCAGTATTTT; d_gene: TRBD2; j_gene: TRBJ2-3; abundance: NA; v_gene: TRBV4-3
CDR3aa: CSARVWGTPGYNEQFF; CDR3nt: TGCAGTGCTAGAGTGTGGGGGACTCCCGGCTACAACGAGCAGTTCTTC; d_gene: NA; j_gene: TRBJ2-1; abundance: once; v_gene: TRBV20-1